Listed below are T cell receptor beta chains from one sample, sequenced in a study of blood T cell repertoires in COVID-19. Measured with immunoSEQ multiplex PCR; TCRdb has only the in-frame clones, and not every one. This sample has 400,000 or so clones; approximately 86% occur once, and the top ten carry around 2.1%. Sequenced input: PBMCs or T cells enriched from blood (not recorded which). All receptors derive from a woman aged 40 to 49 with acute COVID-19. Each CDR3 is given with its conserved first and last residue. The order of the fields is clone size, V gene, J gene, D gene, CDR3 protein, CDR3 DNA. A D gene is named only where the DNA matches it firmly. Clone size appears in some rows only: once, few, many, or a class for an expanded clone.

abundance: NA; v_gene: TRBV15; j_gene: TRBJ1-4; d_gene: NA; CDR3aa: CATSAQGSLATNEKLFF; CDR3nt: TGTGCCACCAGCGCTCAGGGGAGCCTGGCAACTAATGAAAAACTGTTTTTT
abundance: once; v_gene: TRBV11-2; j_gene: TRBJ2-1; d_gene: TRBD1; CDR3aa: CASSQGSGTGYNEQFF; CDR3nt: TGTGCCAGCAGCCAAGGTTCCGGGACAGGATACAATGAGCAGTTCTTC
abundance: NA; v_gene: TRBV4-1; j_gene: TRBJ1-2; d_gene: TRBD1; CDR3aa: CASSQSPTGGGYGYTF; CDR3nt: TGCGCCAGCAGCCAAAGCCCGACAGGGGGTGGCTATGGCTACACCTTC
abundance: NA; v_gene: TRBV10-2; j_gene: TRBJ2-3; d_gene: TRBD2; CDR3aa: CASSETSGGGTDTQYF; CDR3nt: TGCGCCAGCAGTGAGACTAGCGGGGGAGGAACAGATACGCAGTATTTT
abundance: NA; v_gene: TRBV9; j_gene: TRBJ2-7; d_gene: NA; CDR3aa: CASSVDGAPSYEQYF; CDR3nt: TGTGCCAGCAGCGTAGATGGGGCCCCCTCCTACGAGCAGTACTTC
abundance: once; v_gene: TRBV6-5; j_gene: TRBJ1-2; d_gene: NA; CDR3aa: CASIYSHSVYGYTF; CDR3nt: TGTGCCAGCATCTACTCGCATTCGGTCTATGGCTACACCTTC
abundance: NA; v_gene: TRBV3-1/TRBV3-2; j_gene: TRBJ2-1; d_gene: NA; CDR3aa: CASSPTLTVIGNEQFF; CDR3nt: TGTGCCAGCAGCCCAACCCTGACAGTGATCGGTAATGAGCAGTTCTTC
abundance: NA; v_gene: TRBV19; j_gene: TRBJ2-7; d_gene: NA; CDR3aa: CATKTGDSRSYEQYF; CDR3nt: TGTGCCACCAAGACTGGAGACTCCCGCTCCTACGAGCAGTACTTC
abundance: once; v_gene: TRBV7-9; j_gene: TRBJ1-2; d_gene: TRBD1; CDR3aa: CASSPRDRPGYGYTF; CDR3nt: TGTGCCAGCAGCCCCCGGGACAGACCAGGCTATGGCTACACCTTC
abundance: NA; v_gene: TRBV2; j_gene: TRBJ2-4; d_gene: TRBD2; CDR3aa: CASSGLAGELNIQYF; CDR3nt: TGTGCCAGCAGTGGACTAGCGGGAGAACTAAACATTCAGTACTTC
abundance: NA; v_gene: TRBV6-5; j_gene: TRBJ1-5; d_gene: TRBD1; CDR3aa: CATRTGQPSNQPQHF; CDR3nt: TGTGCCACCCGGACAGGCCAGCCCAGCAATCAGCCCCAGCATTTT
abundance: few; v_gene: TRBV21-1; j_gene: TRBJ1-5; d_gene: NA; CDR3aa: CASSTRDRERRSNQPQHF; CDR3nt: TGTGCCAGCAGCACCCGGGACAGGGAACGTCGGAGCAATCAGCCCCAGCATTTT
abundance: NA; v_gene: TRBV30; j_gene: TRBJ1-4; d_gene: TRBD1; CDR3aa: CAWNRGATNEKLFF; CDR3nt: TGTGCCTGGAACAGGGGTGCAACTAATGAAAAACTGTTTTTT
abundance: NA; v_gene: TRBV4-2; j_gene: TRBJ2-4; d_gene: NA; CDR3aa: CASSQEWSGAKNIQYF; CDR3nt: TGTGCCAGCAGCCAAGAATGGTCCGGGGCCAAAAACATTCAGTACTTC
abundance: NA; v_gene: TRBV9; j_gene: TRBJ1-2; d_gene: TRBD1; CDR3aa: CASSPGQGNYGYTF; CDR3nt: TGTGCCAGCAGTCCGGGACAGGGAAACTATGGCTACACCTTC
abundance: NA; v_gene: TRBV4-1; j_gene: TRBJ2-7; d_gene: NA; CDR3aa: CASSPSGLSSYEQYF; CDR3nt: TGCGCCAGCAGCCCGAGCGGGTTGAGCTCCTACGAGCAGTACTTC
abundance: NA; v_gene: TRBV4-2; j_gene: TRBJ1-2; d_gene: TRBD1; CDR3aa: CASSQTYPGQLYGYTF; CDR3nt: TGTGCCAGCAGCCAAACCTACCCGGGACAGCTTTATGGCTACACCTTC
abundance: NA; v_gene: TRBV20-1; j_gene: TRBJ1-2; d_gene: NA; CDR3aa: CSASQGKLGYTF; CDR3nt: TGCAGTGCTAGTCAGGGAAAATTAGGCTACACCTTC
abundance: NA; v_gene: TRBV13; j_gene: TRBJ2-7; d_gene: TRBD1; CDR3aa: CASSWYNRGSYEQYF; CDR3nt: TGTGCCAGCAGCTGGTACAACAGGGGTTCCTACGAGCAGTACTTC